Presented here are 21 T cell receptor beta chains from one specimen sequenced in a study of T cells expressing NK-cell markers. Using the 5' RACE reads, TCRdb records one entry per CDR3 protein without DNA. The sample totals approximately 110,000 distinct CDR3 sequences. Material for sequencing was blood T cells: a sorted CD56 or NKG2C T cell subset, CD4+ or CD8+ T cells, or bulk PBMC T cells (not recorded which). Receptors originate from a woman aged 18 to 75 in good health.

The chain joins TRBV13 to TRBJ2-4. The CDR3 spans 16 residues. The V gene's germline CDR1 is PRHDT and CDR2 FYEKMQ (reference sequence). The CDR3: CASSLAAQLAKNIQYF. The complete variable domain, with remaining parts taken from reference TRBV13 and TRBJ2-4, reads AAGVIQSPRHLIKEKRETATLKCYPIPRHDTVYWYQQGPGQDPQFLISFYEKMQSDKGSIPDRFSAQQFSDYHSELNMSSLELGDSALYFCASSLAAQLAKNIQYFGAGTRLSVL.

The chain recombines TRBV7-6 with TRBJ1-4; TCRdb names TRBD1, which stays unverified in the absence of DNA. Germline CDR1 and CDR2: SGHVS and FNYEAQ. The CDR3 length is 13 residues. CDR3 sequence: CASSSGVSEKLFF.

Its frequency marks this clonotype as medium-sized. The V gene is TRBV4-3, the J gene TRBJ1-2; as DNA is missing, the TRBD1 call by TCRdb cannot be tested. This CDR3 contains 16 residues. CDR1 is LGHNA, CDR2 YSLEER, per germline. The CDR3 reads CASSQEETGGNYGYTF.

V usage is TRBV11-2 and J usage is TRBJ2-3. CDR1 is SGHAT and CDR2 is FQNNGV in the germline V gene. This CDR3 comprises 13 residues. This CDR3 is CASSSSKGDTQYF.

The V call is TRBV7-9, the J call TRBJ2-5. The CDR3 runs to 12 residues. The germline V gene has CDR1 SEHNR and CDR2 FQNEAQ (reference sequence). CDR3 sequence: CASMPNQETQYF.

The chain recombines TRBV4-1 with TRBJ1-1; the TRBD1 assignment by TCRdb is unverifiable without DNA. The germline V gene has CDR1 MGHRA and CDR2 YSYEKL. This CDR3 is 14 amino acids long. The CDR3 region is CASSQRPRIPEAFF.

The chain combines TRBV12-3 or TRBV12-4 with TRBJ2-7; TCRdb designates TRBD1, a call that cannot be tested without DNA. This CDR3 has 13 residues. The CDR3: CASRAGQRYEQYF.

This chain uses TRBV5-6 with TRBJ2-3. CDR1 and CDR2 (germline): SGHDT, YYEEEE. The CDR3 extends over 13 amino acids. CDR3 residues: CASSLEETDTQYF.

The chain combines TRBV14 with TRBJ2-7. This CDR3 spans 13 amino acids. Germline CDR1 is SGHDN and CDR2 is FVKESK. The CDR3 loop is CASSQGSSYEQYF.

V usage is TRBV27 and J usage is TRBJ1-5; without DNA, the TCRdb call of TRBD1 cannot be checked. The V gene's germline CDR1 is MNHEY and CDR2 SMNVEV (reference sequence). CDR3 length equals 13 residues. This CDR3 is CASSMTGGQPQHF.

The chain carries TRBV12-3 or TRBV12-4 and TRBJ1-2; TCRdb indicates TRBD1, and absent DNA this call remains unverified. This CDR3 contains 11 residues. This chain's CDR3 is CASIDSYGYTF.

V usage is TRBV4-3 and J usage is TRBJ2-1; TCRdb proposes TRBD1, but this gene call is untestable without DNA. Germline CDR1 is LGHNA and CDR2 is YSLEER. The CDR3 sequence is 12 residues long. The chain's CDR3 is CASGQGWDEQFF.

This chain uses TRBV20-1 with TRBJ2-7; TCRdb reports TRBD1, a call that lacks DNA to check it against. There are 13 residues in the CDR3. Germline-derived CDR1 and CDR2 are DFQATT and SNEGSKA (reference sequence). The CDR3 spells CSARAAGGYEQYF.

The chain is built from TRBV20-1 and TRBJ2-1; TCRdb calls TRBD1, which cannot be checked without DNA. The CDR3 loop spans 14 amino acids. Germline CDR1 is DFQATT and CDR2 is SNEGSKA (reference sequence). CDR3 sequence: CSASEGAGYNEQFF.

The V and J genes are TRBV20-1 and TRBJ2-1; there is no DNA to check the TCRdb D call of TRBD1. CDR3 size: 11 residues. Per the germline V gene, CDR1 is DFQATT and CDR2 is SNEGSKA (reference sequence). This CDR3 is CSARVGAEQFF.

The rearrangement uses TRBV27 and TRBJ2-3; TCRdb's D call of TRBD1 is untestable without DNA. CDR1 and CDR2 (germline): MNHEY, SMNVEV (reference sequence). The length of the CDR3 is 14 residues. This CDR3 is CASSPGAVADTQYF.

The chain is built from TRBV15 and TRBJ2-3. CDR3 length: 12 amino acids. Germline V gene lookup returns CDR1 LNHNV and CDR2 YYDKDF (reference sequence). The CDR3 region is CATSRAGSEQYF.

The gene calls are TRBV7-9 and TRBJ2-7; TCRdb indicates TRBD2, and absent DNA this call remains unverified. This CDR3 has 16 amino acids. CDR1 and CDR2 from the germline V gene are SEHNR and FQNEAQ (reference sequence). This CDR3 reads CASSLEPRGPPNEQYF.

The CDR3 protein is CSARPSSAEKGLAPYNEQFF. This chain uses TRBV20-1 with TRBJ2-1; TCRdb proposes TRBD2, but this gene call is untestable without DNA. Looked up from germline, CDR1 is DFQATT and CDR2 is SNEGSKA (reference sequence). The CDR3 has 20 amino acids.

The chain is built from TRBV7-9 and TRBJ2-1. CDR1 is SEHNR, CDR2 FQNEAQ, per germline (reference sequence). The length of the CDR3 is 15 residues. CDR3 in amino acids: CASSLGAERIQEQFF.

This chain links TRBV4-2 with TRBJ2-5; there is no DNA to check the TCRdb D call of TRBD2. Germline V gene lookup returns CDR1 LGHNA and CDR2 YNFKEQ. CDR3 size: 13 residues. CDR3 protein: CASRAETKETQYF.